The rows below give T cell receptor beta chains drawn from one sample of a study of graft-versus-host responses after intestinal transplantation. Measured with immunoSEQ multiplex PCR; TCRdb has only the in-frame clones, and not every one. The table has about 120,000 clones, approximately 92% seen once. Antigens for these TCRs are unknown. The sample was unstimulated CD4+ T cells sorted from spleen or lymph node cells, taken before transplant. Receptor source: a human donor who was the organ donor for an intestinal transplant. The CDR3 runs from the conserved cysteine through the conserved F or W. The order of the fields is V gene, clone size, J gene, D gene, CDR3 DNA, CDR3 protein. The D gene is left open where the match is weak. Clone size appears in some rows only: once, few, many, or a class for an expanded clone.

V: TRBV7-2; size: NA; J: TRBJ1-2; D: TRBD1; DNA: TGTGCCAGCAGCTTAGTGGGACAGGGGGAGGGCTATGGCTACACCTTC; CDR3: CASSLVGQGEGYGYTF
V: TRBV11-2; size: NA; J: TRBJ1-5; D: NA; DNA: TGTGCCAGCAGCTTAGAGGGGCCCCAGCCCCAGCATTTT; CDR3: CASSLEGPQPQHF
V: TRBV6-1; size: NA; J: TRBJ1-1; D: NA; DNA: TGTGCCAGCAGATTACAGGGCGAAGCTTTCTTT; CDR3: CASRLQGEAFF
V: TRBV27; size: NA; J: TRBJ2-4; D: NA; DNA: TGTGCCAGCAGTAGACCAGGAGTAGCCAAAAACATTCAGTACTTC; CDR3: CASSRPGVAKNIQYF
V: TRBV5-6; size: few; J: TRBJ2-5; D: TRBD2; DNA: TGTGCCAGCAGCTCCCCCCGGACTAGCGGGATAGAGACCCAGTACTTC; CDR3: CASSSPRTSGIETQYF
V: TRBV2; size: NA; J: TRBJ2-2; D: NA; DNA: TGTGCCAGCAGTCTAGCCGGGACGGAGAACACCGGGGAGCTGTTTTTT; CDR3: CASSLAGTENTGELFF
V: TRBV6-4; size: NA; J: TRBJ2-3; D: NA; DNA: TGTGCCAGCAGTGAGGAGTGGGGCACAGATACGCAGTATTTT; CDR3: CASSEEWGTDTQYF
V: TRBV19; size: NA; J: TRBJ1-1; D: TRBD1; DNA: TGTGCCAGTAGTACCCCCGTCAGGGGGGAGACTGAAGCTTTCTTT; CDR3: CASSTPVRGETEAFF
V: TRBV28; size: NA; J: TRBJ2-7; D: NA; DNA: TGTGCCAGCAGTTTTTATACTTTCGTCACCGGAAACTACGAGCAGTACTTC; CDR3: CASSFYTFVTGNYEQYF
V: TRBV18; size: NA; J: TRBJ1-1; D: NA; DNA: TGTGCCAGCTCACCAAATGTGGGGGCTGATGGTGAAGCTTTCTTT; CDR3: CASSPNVGADGEAFF
V: TRBV29-1; size: NA; J: TRBJ2-3; D: TRBD2; DNA: TGCAGCGTTGCCGGTTCCGGGACTAGCGGCCCCACAGATACGCAGTATTTT; CDR3: CSVAGSGTSGPTDTQYF
V: TRBV11-3; size: NA; J: TRBJ2-1; D: NA; DNA: TGTGCCAGCAGCATTACCGGGACTTACAATGAGCAGTTCTTC; CDR3: CASSITGTYNEQFF